This entry is about one T cell receptor (beta chain). What it binds is not known. The data are from a study of blood T cells in healthy people across ages. In the study overall: Capture by template switching was about one barcoded beta molecule per two T cells.

Every donor contributed 7.5 to 10 milliliters of peripheral blood by blood draw. Regarding the study as a whole: Naive CD4+ cell counts and diversity both ran higher in long-lived than in aged donors.

The use of a sample-barcoded 5' primer and a J-beta primer mix characterized a second PCR of 7 to 11 cycles. MiXCR was run by TCRdb on the 5' RACE reads, yielding one entry per CDR3 protein. Of 700,000 or so distinct CDR3 sequences in the sample, about 24% were seen once. Trimming stripped 0 bases from V and 4 bases from J, with 11 bases between. The CDR3 is made up of 15 amino acids. Per the germline V gene, CDR1 is MNHEY and CDR2 is SVGAGI. The receptor's source is a man between 65 and 85 years old in good health. The chain recombines TRBV6-5 with TRBJ2-3; D call uncertain. Sequencing was done on a sample of blood. The CDR3: CASSYSRYGSDTQYF. CDR3 in DNA: TGTGCCAGCAGTTACTCGAGGTATGGGTCAGATACGCAGTATTTT.